Shown below are 3 T cell receptor beta chains from a single sample sequenced in a study of response to subunit inactivated influenza vaccine. TCRdb re-called the RT-PCR reads with MiXCR, one entry per CDR3 protein. The data hold 650,000 to 850,000 distinct CDR3 sequences, with over 11% observed a single time. The sequences come from PBMCs from blood, collected 14 days before vaccination. The receptor source for this set is a man between 45 and 60 years old who received an inactivated influenza vaccine.

This clonotype was seen more than once but under ten times. The chain links TRBV20-1 to TRBJ2-7, with TRBD1 matching over 8 bases. The trim removed 0 bases at V and 6 bases at J, leaving 7 bases unmatched. This CDR3 is built from 14 residues. Germline V gene sequence: CDR1 DFQATT, CDR2 SNEGSKA (reference sequence). Written as DNA, the CDR3 is TGCAGTGCTAGAGATCAAGGACAGGGTCTCGAGCAGTACTTC. Its translation is CSARDQGQGLEQYF.

The DNA of the CDR3 is TGCGCCAGCAGCTTGGCCAAGTGGGAGGGCCTCCCCGAGGAGCTGTTTTTT. Translation gives CASSLAKWEGLPEELFF. This chain joins TRBV5-1 and TRBJ2-2; 7 bases align to TRBD2. CDR3 length: 17 residues. Germline trimming cut 0 bases from V and 10 bases from J; bases unmatched to any gene: 15. CDR1 and CDR2 from the germline V gene are SGHRS and YFSETQ.

As concerns this clonotype: A much larger clone lies one base from this, so it may be a read error. The V gene is TRBV12-3 or TRBV12-4, the J gene TRBJ2-3; D may be TRBD1 (5 bases). The CDR3 extends over 11 amino acids. CDR3 nucleotides: TGTGGCAGCAGTTTGGGGCCCGGACGGTTTTTT. Translated, it gives CGSSLGPGRFF.